A selection of T cell receptor beta chains follows, all from one sample in a study of blood T cells in healthy people across ages. TCRdb called the 5' RACE reads again in MiXCR, with one record for every CDR3 protein. The sample records about a million distinct CDR3 sequences, roughly 50% being singletons. The material sequenced was blood. The receptors come from a woman aged 60 to 75 in good health. The conserved cysteine and the conserved F or W are not part of the CDR3 here. Each record gives: CDR3 protein, V gene, D gene. A D gene is named only where the DNA matches it firmly.

ASSTQVSYEQY | TRBV3-1 | .
ASSQEGAPDTDTQY | TRBV4-3 | .
ASSLEGLLYEQY | TRBV7-2 | .
ASSLGQGYGYT | TRBV12-3/TRBV12-4 | TRBD1
SAATDYTNEQF | TRBV20-1 | .
ASSLGQLPAYEQY | TRBV5-1 | .
ASCGVGGPSTQY | TRBV27 | .
ASSTNSNQPQH | TRBV2 | .
ASSRGQVVNTEAF | TRBV13 | TRBD1
ASSLWELGSDTQY | TRBV12-3/TRBV12-4 | .
ASRTSGGGHERY | TRBV28 | TRBD2
ASRGGGIYTEAF | TRBV28 | .
ASGPRTSGPNEQF | TRBV3-1 | TRBD2
ASSYSDRAQGYT | TRBV6-5 | TRBD1
ASSPPQGTLDDEKLF | TRBV3-1 | .
ASSPVASAGEYGYT | TRBV3-1 | .
ASSLGQYGYT | TRBV28 | .
ASSGQPAIQY | TRBV11-2 | .
ASSLGAGNQPQH | TRBV7-2 | .
ASSSPEWRASTDTQY | TRBV7-2 | .
ASSKDEGAEETQY | TRBV21-1 | .
SARDYGTSVYNEQF | TRBV20-1 | TRBD2
SAKRRDRNSYEQY | TRBV20-1 | TRBD1
ASSLGGYNNSPLH | TRBV5-1 | .
ASRPRGTRLFNEQY | TRBV28 | TRBD2
SARDRLDRGTQY | TRBV20-1 | .
SAGQGEKLF | TRBV29-1 | .
ASSREGGREYNEQF | TRBV7-9 | TRBD2
ASSFDRTNIQY | TRBV12-3/TRBV12-4 | .
ASSLAVSTDTQY | TRBV27 | .
ASSLGFASGANVLT | TRBV5-1 | .
ASSHSLVSDKGKTQY | TRBV28 | .
ASSVAGSNQPQH | TRBV7-9 | .
ASSLNWIGGGNLYGYT | TRBV7-2 | TRBD1
ATSDSGRGPYGYT | TRBV24-1 | .
ASRLTSGSMTGELF | TRBV7-2 | TRBD2
SVRLEARGEQF | TRBV20-1 | .
ASSKTSSSTDTQY | TRBV27 | .
SAREVKGRSEQY | TRBV20-1 | .
AISPDPYEQY | TRBV10-3 | .
SATNPNYNEQF | TRBV20-1 | .
ASSRGLAGVGELF | TRBV12-3/TRBV12-4 | TRBD2
ASRTGLAGTDAQY | TRBV6-5 | TRBD2
ASSLWGQLAKNIQY | TRBV4-1 | .
ASSKRELVCGTDTQY | TRBV21-1 | .
ATSRDRQGSDTQY | TRBV15 | TRBD1
ASSQDPRGSDGYT | TRBV4-3 | .